What follows are 20 T cell receptor beta chains derived from one specimen sequenced in a study of regulatory T cells in long-lasting Graves disease. This sample's time point: persistent/refractory GD, antithyroid drugs over 5 years with positive TRAb. PBMC-derived RNA was used for the TCR library. Researchers made TCR beta libraries by using iRepertoire HTBI primers and running Arm-PCR on CDR3 regions. TCRdb ran MiXCR on the multiplex PCR reads and lists one entry per CDR3 protein. The sample gives a few hundred thousand distinct CDR3 sequences, roughly a quarter of which show up once; about a quarter is in the top ten. The sample consisted of peripheral blood mononuclear cells (PBMCs), taken when the disease was refractory, from a patient treated with antithyroid drugs. The receptors were sampled from a female donor with Graves disease.

This clonotype was picked up a small number of times. V usage is TRBV7-3 and J usage is TRBJ1-1; no firm D call. V gave up 3 bases and J gave up 1 base, with 9 bases separating them. The CDR3 covers 14 residues. Germline V gene sequence: CDR1 SGHTA, CDR2 FQGTGA. CDR3 in DNA: TGTGCCAGCAGCTTGCAATCGGGGAACACTGAAGCTTTCTTT. Its protein product is CASSLQSGNTEAFF.

This clonotype appeared many times. The genes are TRBV27 and TRBJ2-5, with no clear D. Trimming pared 5 bases from V and 2 bases from J, leaving 9 bases between. Per the germline V gene, CDR1 is MNHEY and CDR2 is SMNVEV (reference sequence). The CDR3 contains 13 residues. CDR3 amino acids: CASSTRTQETQYF. The CDR3 nucleotides read TGTGCCAGCAGTACCCGGACGCAAGAGACCCAGTACTTC.

This clonotype came up many times. This chain uses TRBV2 with TRBJ1-6; D unclear. Germline lookup yields CDR1 SNHLY and CDR2 FYNNEI. The CDR3 runs to 15 residues. Between the trimmed V and J ends, which lost 5 bases and 7 bases, there was a span of 15 bases. CDR3 bases: TGTGCCAGCAGTAAGTCCGGGCAGCAGAATTCACCCCTCCACTTT. It encodes CASSKSGQQNSPLHF.

The V and J genes are TRBV29-1 and TRBJ2-3, with 10 bases fitting TRBD2. Per the germline V gene, CDR1 is SQVTM and CDR2 is ANQGSEA. The ends lost 3 bases at V and 10 bases at J; junction bases unmatched: 7. The CDR3 has 13 amino acids. CDR3 nucleotide sequence: TGCAGCGTTGATCGACTAGCGGGCGGGGCGCAGTATTTT. Encoded protein: CSVDRLAGGAQYF.

Many counts were recorded for this clonotype. The chain couples TRBV28 to TRBJ1-2; TRBD1 matches 8 bases. This CDR3 spans 13 amino acids. Germline V gene sequence: CDR1 MDHEN, CDR2 SYDVKM. The V segment lost 5 bases and the J segment 4 bases; nucleotides outside the gene matches: 3. The CDR3 region has the DNA TGTGCCAGCAGTCGGACAGGGCGCTATGGCTACACCTTC. It codes for CASSRTGRYGYTF.

About this clonotype: A much larger clonotype is one base distant, so this may be a read error. The chain joins TRBV7-2 to TRBJ1-1, with D hard to call. The V gene's germline CDR1 is SGHTA and CDR2 FQGNSA. The CDR3 has 12 amino acids. The CDR3, as DNA: TGTGCCAGCAGCTCTGGCCGCACTAAAGCTTTCTTT. Amino acids: CASSSGRTKAFF. Using reference TRBV7-2 and TRBJ1-1 for the parts outside the CDR3, the full variable domain is GAGVSQSPSNKVTEKGKDVELRCDPISGHTALYWYRQSLGQGLEFLIYFQGNSAPDKSGLPSDRFSAERTGGSVSTLTIQRTQQEDSAVYLCASSSGRTKAFFGQGTRLTVV.

This clonotype was recorded many times. The rearrangement links TRBV12-3 or TRBV12-4 to TRBJ2-6, with D unresolved. V shed 3 bases and J shed 2 bases, with 5 bases lying between them. The CDR3 contains 14 residues. The CDR3 sequence: CASSFPPGANVLTF. In DNA, the CDR3 is TGTGCCAGCAGTTTCCCCCCTGGGGCCAACGTCCTGACTTTC.

This clonotype was observed at least ten times. This chain links TRBV28 with TRBJ2-5; TRBD2 aligns across 10 bases. Germline lookup yields CDR1 MDHEN and CDR2 SYDVKM. Trimming cost V 5 bases and J 1 base; bases outside gene matches: 7. CDR3 length equals 16 residues. The CDR3 sequence: CASSTRTSGSQETQYF. The CDR3 nucleotides read TGTGCCAGCAGTACAAGGACTAGCGGCTCCCAAGAGACCCAGTACTTC.

This clonotype was seen more than once but under ten times. The chain combines TRBV20-1 with TRBJ1-2; weak D call: TRBD1 (6 bases). The CDR3 extends over 13 amino acids. Germline CDR1 reads DFQATT; CDR2 reads SNEGSKA (reference sequence). Between the trimmed V and J ends, which lost 3 bases and 1 base, there was a span of 9 bases. CDR3 coding DNA: TGCAGTGCTAGGACAGGTGTTAACTATGGCTACACCTTC. Translated: CSARTGVNYGYTF.

This clonotype has more than one count but fewer than ten. J is TRBJ1-3 and V is TRBV20-1; TRBD1 is a possible D gene (5 bases). Germline V gene sequence: CDR1 DFQATT, CDR2 SNEGSKA (reference sequence). CDR3 size: 12 residues. The V end lost 7 bases, the J end lost 1 base, and 8 bases lay between the germline ends. CDR3 sequence reads: CSVQGSGNTIYF. The CDR3, as DNA: TGCAGTGTTCAGGGTTCTGGAAACACCATATATTTT.

The genes are TRBV30 and TRBJ1-5; 9 bases are shared with TRBD1. Trimming took 6 bases from V and 5 from J; bases not matched to a gene: 5. The CDR3 consists of 13 residues. CDR1 is GTSNPN, CDR2 SVGIG, per germline (reference sequence). The CDR3 sequence is CACQDRGDQPQHF. The CDR3 DNA reads TGTGCCTGCCAGGACAGGGGAGATCAGCCCCAGCATTTT.

The J gene is TRBJ2-2, the V gene TRBV7-9; D remains unclear. The CDR3 totals 14 residues. CDR1 and CDR2 from the germline V gene are SEHNR and FQNEAQ (reference sequence). V shed 4 bases and J shed 7 bases, with 13 bases lying between them. The CDR3 reads CASSYSTRGGELFF. The CDR3 coding sequence is TGTGCCAGCAGCTACTCCACACGCGGCGGGGAGCTGTTTTTT.

As regards this clonotype: This sequence is one base from a far larger clone and is likely a read error. The rearrangement links TRBV20-1 to TRBJ1-1; D unclear. The germline V gene has CDR1 DFQATT and CDR2 SNEGSKA (reference sequence). The CDR3 loop spans 11 amino acids. This chain's CDR3 is CSARENTEASF. The DNA for the CDR3 is TGCAGTGCTAGAGAGAACACTGAAGCTTCCTTT.

The chain couples TRBV6-2 or TRBV6-3 to TRBJ1-5, with a tentative D call TRBD1 (6 bases). Germline loops: CDR1 MNHEY, CDR2 SVGEGT. Trimming took 7 bases from V and 2 from J, leaving 21 bases between them. The CDR3 consists of 17 residues. The CDR3 DNA is TGTGCCAGCATTTCGGGAGGGGGATATTTGGGCAATCAGCCCCAGCATTTT. Its translation: CASISGGGYLGNQPQHF.

To note about this clonotype: No conserved phenylalanine or tryptophan is present at the end of the CDR3, so a read error is the likely explanation. The J gene is TRBJ1-1, the V gene TRBV28; possibly TRBD1 for D (6 bases). Trimming took 8 bases from V and 0 from J, leaving 22 bases between them. CDR3 length: 17 residues. CDR1 and CDR2 (germline): MDHEN, SYDVKM. The DNA of the CDR3 is TGTGCCAGCCCTCCTGGGGAGGGGGTTAGGATGAACACTGAAGCTTTCTCT. Translated: CASPPGEGVRMNTEAFS.

The chain has TRBV14 and TRBJ2-2, with D possibly being TRBD1 (5 bases). Germline values: CDR1 SGHDN, CDR2 FVKESK. There are 15 residues in the CDR3. Deletions cut 4 bases from V and 8 bases from J, with 17 bases between. As DNA, the CDR3 is TGTGCCAGCAGCCTCTTCCAGGGAAAGATGGGGGAGCTGTTTTTT. Protein: CASSLFQGKMGELFF.

This clonotype was counted only a few times. The chain joins TRBV29-1 to TRBJ1-4; 10 bases are shared with TRBD1. Germline CDR1 SQVTM, CDR2 ANQGSEA. V lost 0 bases to trimming and J lost 8 bases; unmatched junction nucleotides: 15. This CDR3 has 18 amino acids. The CDR3 reads CSVEDPFVVGTGEEKLFF. The CDR3 nucleotides are TGCAGCGTTGAAGATCCGTTTGTCGTAGGGACAGGGGAAGAAAAACTGTTTTTT.

This chain connects TRBV20-1 to TRBJ2-7; 11 bases align to TRBD2. The germline V gene has CDR1 DFQATT and CDR2 SNEGSKA (reference sequence). The CDR3 is 13 amino acids. Unmatched junction bases numbered 4, after V lost 5 bases and J lost 4 bases. CDR3 coding DNA: TGCAGTGCTCGACTAGCGGGACCGTACGAGCAGTACTTC. Residues: CSARLAGPYEQYF.

This clonotype was observed a single time. This chain uses TRBV30 with TRBJ1-5, with D possibly being TRBD1 (5 bases). Deletions cut 5 bases from V and 3 bases from J, with 11 bases between. Germline V gene sequence: CDR1 GTSNPN, CDR2 SVGIG (reference sequence). The CDR3 runs 13 residues. As DNA, the CDR3 is TGTGCCTGGGGTGACAGACCCAATCAGCCCCAGCATTTT. This codes for CAWGDRPNQPQHF. The entire variable domain, with the rest obtained from reference TRBV30 and TRBJ1-5, is as follows: SQTIHQWPATLVQPVGSPLSLECTVEGTSNPNLYWYRQAAGRGLQLLFYSVGIGQISSEVPQNLSASRPQDRQFILSSKKLLLSDSGFYLCAWGDRPNQPQHFGDGTRLSIL.

V gene TRBV7-6 combines with J gene TRBJ2-5; 7 positions agree with TRBD1. Germline V lookup: CDR1 SGHVS, CDR2 FNYEAQ. The length of the CDR3 is 15 residues. V shed 5 bases, J shed 4 bases, and the junction held 10 bases outside the gene matches. Here the CDR3 DNA reads TGTGCCAGCAGCCTCGGGACAGCAGACGGAGAGACCCAGTACTTC. This sequence encodes CASSLGTADGETQYF.